What follows are 9 T cell receptor beta chains derived from one specimen sequenced in a study of beta chain features in type 1 diabetes. The investigators reverse transcribed all of the isolated RNA, so they sequenced expressed TCRB transcripts. TCRdb's table, derived via immunoSEQ multiplex PCR, lists solely in-frame clones and lacks some. The data contain approximately 340,000 clones, over 12% of them singletons. The sample was naive CD4+ T cells from blood. The source of these receptors is a woman under 30 in good health.

The chain is built from TRBV29-1 and TRBJ2-3; 12 bases line up with TRBD2. The CDR3 runs to 18 residues. CDR1 and CDR2 from the germline V gene are SQVTM and ANQGSEA. Trimming cost V 4 bases and J 0 bases; bases outside gene matches: 11. The CDR3 DNA follows: TGCAGCGTTGGTCGACTAGCGGGAGACGTCTTCAGCACAGATACGCAGTATTTT. Protein sequence: CSVGRLAGDVFSTDTQYF.

This rearrangement joins TRBV5-1 to TRBJ2-5, with a tentative D call TRBD2 (6 bases). Per the germline V gene, CDR1 is SGHRS and CDR2 is YFSETQ. V lost 4 bases to trimming and J lost 3 bases, with 16 bases between them. The CDR3 is made up of 15 amino acids. CDR3 nucleotides: TGCGCCAGCAGCCCTAGTGGGGAGGTGGAAGAGACCCAGTACTTC. It encodes CASSPSGEVEETQYF.

This clone has only a few counts. The genes are TRBV6-5 and TRBJ2-5; 7 bases fit TRBD2. CDR1 MNHEY and CDR2 SVGAGI come from the germline V gene. V dropped 0 bases and J dropped 5; count of bases not matched to a gene: 9. CDR3 length equals 16 residues. CDR3 nucleotides: TGTGCCAGCAGTTACTCCTACGGGAGGTTGAGTGAGACCCAGTACTTC. Translated, it gives CASSYSYGRLSETQYF.

The genes are TRBV20-1 and TRBJ2-5; tentatively, D is TRBD2 (6 bases). Trimming left V 3 bases short and J 13 bases short, with 12 bases between. The germline gives CDR1 DFQATT, CDR2 SNEGSKA (reference sequence). The CDR3 is 10 residues long. The CDR3 nucleotides are TGCAGTGCTAGTGGCGGGGATCTGTACTTC. Its protein product is CSASGGDLYF.

This clone was found a few times. For the CDR3, the DNA is TGTGCCAGCAGGGACGGGACAGGGACTAGCAATCAGCCCCAGCATTTT. Protein product: CASRDGTGTSNQPQHF. The gene calls are TRBV7-9 and TRBJ1-5; the match to TRBD1 covers 9 bases. CDR1 is SEHNR and CDR2 is FQNEAQ in the germline V gene (reference sequence). V trimming: 6 bases; J trimming: 0 bases; junction bases outside the gene matches: 6. This CDR3 has 16 residues.

The rearrangement uses TRBV4-2 and TRBJ1-2, with D perhaps matching TRBD1 (6 bases). This CDR3 spans 16 amino acids. The V end was cut by 2 bases, the J end by 4 bases, with 17 bases between. Germline V CDR1 and CDR2: LGHNA, YNFKEQ. The CDR3 region is CASSQPSRGGSYGYTF. In DNA, the CDR3 is TGTGCCAGCAGCCAACCCTCGAGGGGGGGGAGCTATGGCTACACCTTC.

The rearrangement joins TRBV7-2 to TRBJ1-5; D is perhaps TRBD1 (5 bases). The V gene's germline CDR1 is SGHTA and CDR2 FQGNSA. CDR3 length: 14 amino acids. The germline V and J ends were trimmed by 2 bases and 4 bases, with 9 bases remaining between them. The CDR3 reads CASSLSQGNQPQHF. CDR3 bases: TGTGCCAGCAGCTTAAGTCAGGGTAATCAGCCCCAGCATTTT.

This rearrangement joins TRBV29-1 to TRBJ1-1, with D maybe TRBD1 (5 bases). Trimming cost V 4 bases and J 4 bases, with 13 bases left between them. The CDR3 sequence is 13 residues long. CDR1 SQVTM and CDR2 ANQGSEA come from the germline V gene. CDR3 in amino acids: CSVGGRQVTEAFF. DNA for the CDR3: TGCAGCGTTGGGGGGAGGCAGGTCACTGAAGCTTTCTTT.

This clone turned up a few times. The genes are TRBV6-1 and TRBJ2-1; possibly TRBD1 for D (8 bases). Deletions cut 6 bases from V and 7 bases from J, with 19 bases between. The CDR3 is made up of 15 amino acids. Germline CDR1 reads MNHNS; CDR2 reads SASEGT. For the CDR3, the DNA is TGTGCCAGCAGCCGCCTCGGACAGGGAGGGAATGAGCAGTTCTTC. It codes for CASSRLGQGGNEQFF.